These 9 T cell receptor beta chains were sequenced from one sample in a study of beta chain features in type 1 diabetes. Findings of the study overall: Moderate but significant shortening of TCRB CDR3s was recorded in all four CD4+ subsets from Type 1 diabetes patients.

Reverse transcription of all isolated RNA meant that expressed TCRB transcripts were sequenced. The repertoire was sequenced with immunoSEQ multiplex PCR; TCRdb's copy has only in-frame clones and lacks some. Of more than 250,000 clones in the sample, roughly a quarter are singletons; the top ten hold 0.012%. No antigen has been identified for these receptors. Input material: naive CD4+ T cells from blood. The receptor set was obtained from a young woman with type 1 diabetes.

The sample holds a few counts of this clone. V and J are TRBV29-1 and TRBJ2-1, with 7 positions matching TRBD2. Germline trimming cut 2 bases from V and 2 bases from J; bases unmatched to any gene: 6. Per germline, CDR1 SQVTM and CDR2 ANQGSEA. This CDR3 is built from 15 residues. The CDR3 loop is CSVEPEREAYNEQFF. The DNA for the CDR3 is TGCAGCGTTGAACCAGAGCGGGAAGCCTACAATGAGCAGTTCTTC.

In this sample, this clone turned up a few times. This chain connects TRBV7-9 to TRBJ2-3, with TRBD1 identical over 9 bases. V was clipped by 2 bases and J by 3 bases; unmatched bases: 3. Looked up from germline, CDR1 is SEHNR and CDR2 is FQNEAQ (reference sequence). This CDR3 region has 15 residues. The CDR3 spells CASSLRGQGTDTQYF. The CDR3 region has the DNA TGTGCCAGCAGCTTACGGGGACAGGGAACAGATACGCAGTATTTT.

The V gene is TRBV16, the J gene TRBJ1-1, with D possibly matching TRBD1 (5 bases). Germline CDR1 and CDR2: KGHSY and FQNENV. CDR3 length: 13 residues. Trimming shortened V by 3 bases and J by 7 bases, and 12 bases separated the two germline ends. The CDR3 here is CASSQSSTGEAFF. DNA of the CDR3: TGTGCCAGCAGCCAGTCGTCTACAGGTGAAGCTTTCTTT.

The CDR3 bases are TGCAGCCTTTCCGTCTACAATGAGCAGTTCTTC. It translates to CSLSVYNEQFF. The chain combines TRBV29-1 with TRBJ2-1; no reliable D call. Germline V lookup: CDR1 SQVTM, CDR2 ANQGSEA. The V and J ends lost 8 bases and 3 bases respectively, with 8 bases between them. This CDR3 comprises 11 residues.

This chain joins TRBV29-1 and TRBJ1-1; possibly TRBD1 for D (5 bases). The CDR3 loop spans 12 amino acids. V was cut by 7 bases and J by 4 bases, with 13 bases left in between. The germline gives CDR1 SQVTM, CDR2 ANQGSEA. CDR3 in DNA: TGCAGCGCTGGGGCTCTGGGCACTGAAGCTTTCTTT. It yields the protein CSAGALGTEAFF.

The chain joins TRBV29-1 to TRBJ1-1; TRBD1 might be the D (5 bases). With 3 bases removed from V and 5 bases from J, the gap between germline ends came to 13 bases. The CDR3 spans 13 residues. CDR1 is SQVTM, CDR2 ANQGSEA, per germline. The CDR3 bases are TGCAGCGTTGACCGAGGGAGGGGAACTGAAGCTTTCTTT. This translates into CSVDRGRGTEAFF.

The chain links TRBV30 to TRBJ1-2; 7 nucleotides agree with TRBD1. The V segment lost 4 bases and the J segment 4 bases; nucleotides outside the gene matches: 9. Looked up from germline, CDR1 is GTSNPN and CDR2 is SVGIG (reference sequence). The CDR3 has 14 amino acids. The CDR3 loop is CAWTPTGFGYGYTF. CDR3 sequence (DNA): TGTGCCTGGACTCCGACAGGGTTTGGCTATGGCTACACCTTC.

This rearrangement joins TRBV6-6 to TRBJ2-4; D is perhaps TRBD2 (5 bases). Per the germline V gene, CDR1 is MNHNY and CDR2 is SVGAGI (reference sequence). This CDR3 has 13 residues. V was clipped by 5 bases and J by 9 bases, with 14 bases between them. The CDR3 DNA reads as TGTGCCAGCAGTGAGGGCTTAGGACGCATTCAGTACTTC. Translated, it gives CASSEGLGRIQYF.

The rearrangement links TRBV7-6 to TRBJ2-6, with TRBD2 identical over 7 bases. Germline CDR1 and CDR2: SGHVS and FNYEAQ. CDR3 size: 17 residues. Trimming at V came to 5 bases and at J to 2 bases, leaving 9 bases not matched to a gene. CDR3 coding DNA: TGTGCCAGCAGCCAGTCGGTGGGAGGGACTGGGGCCAACGTCCTGACTTTC. Amino acid sequence: CASSQSVGGTGANVLTF.